The 18 T cell receptor beta chains given below trace back to one sample, sequenced in a study of shared clonotypes between healthy human individuals. The table came from immunoSEQ multiplex PCR; TCRdb's copy has only in-frame clones and leaves some out. Of 2 million to 3 million clones in the sample, approximately 93% are singletons; the top ten hold about 0.39%. The sequencing input was naive CD4+ T cells from PBMCs. Indicated subset: CD45RA+ positively selected. The receptor set was obtained from a man aged 18 to 29 in good health. Some clones in this sample may be carry-over from other donors' samples.

Concerning this clone itself: This CDR3 is also generated by other DNA sequences in the sample. This rearrangement joins TRBV5-1 to TRBJ2-1, with a possible D match to TRBD2 (6 bases). With 0 bases removed from V and 1 base from J, the gap between germline ends came to 8 bases. The V gene's germline CDR1 is SGHRS and CDR2 YFSETQ. The CDR3 runs to 15 residues. CDR3 sequence: CASSLGGASYNEQFF. In nucleotides, the CDR3 is TGCGCCAGCAGCTTGGGCGGGGCATCCTACAATGAGCAGTTCTTC. Supplemented by reference TRBV5-1 and TRBJ2-1, the full variable domain reads KAGVTQTPRYLIKTRGQQVTLSCSPISGHRSVSWYQQTPGQGLQFLFEYFSETQRNKGNFPGRFSGRQFSNSRSEMNVSTLELGDSALYLCASSLGGASYNEQFFGPGTRLTVL.

The chain employs TRBV19 and TRBJ1-2; D gene unclear. The CDR3 has 13 residues. Germline CDR1 LNHDA, CDR2 SQIVND (reference sequence). V shed 5 bases and J shed 0 bases, with 7 bases lying between them. CDR3 residues: CASSFAANYGYTF. CDR3 DNA sequence: TGTGCCAGTAGTTTCGCGGCTAACTATGGCTACACCTTC.

This chain uses TRBV5-4 with TRBJ2-3; no firm D call. The ends were cut back, 4 bases at V and 1 base at J, with 13 bases in the middle. This CDR3 has 15 residues. Germline V gives CDR1 SGHNT, CDR2 YYREEE (reference sequence). The CDR3 region has the DNA TGTGCCAGCAGCCAACGACTCGTTCGCACAGATACGCAGTATTTT. It translates to CASSQRLVRTDTQYF.

The rearrangement links TRBV19 to TRBJ1-1; no clear D gene. Germline CDR1 is LNHDA and CDR2 is SQIVND (reference sequence). The CDR3 spans 11 residues. With 5 bases removed from V and 8 bases from J, the gap between germline ends came to 9 bases. CDR3 loop: CASSSASEAFF. The CDR3, as DNA: TGTGCCAGTAGTTCAGCTTCCGAAGCTTTCTTT.

The V call is TRBV2, the J call TRBJ2-3; D call uncertain. This CDR3 has 14 amino acids. The V gene's germline CDR1 is SNHLY and CDR2 FYNNEI. V gave up 5 bases and J gave up 2 bases, with 11 bases separating them. The CDR3 sequence: CASSPSYHTDTQYF. The DNA of the CDR3 is TGTGCCAGCAGTCCCTCGTACCACACAGATACGCAGTATTTT.

This clone has only a few counts. The rearrangement links TRBV28 to TRBJ1-1, with a tentative D call TRBD1 (5 bases). The length of the CDR3 is 14 residues. CDR1 and CDR2 from the germline V gene are MDHEN and SYDVKM. The ends were cut back, 5 bases at V and 2 bases at J, with 12 bases in the middle. In DNA form, the CDR3 reads TGTGCCAGCAGTGGGGCAGGAGGAAACACTGAAGCTTTCTTT. As protein: CASSGAGGNTEAFF.

Only one count was recorded for this clone. The gene calls are TRBV7-8 and TRBJ1-5; TRBD1 is a possible D gene (6 bases). CDR3 length: 14 amino acids. Germline V gene data show CDR1 as SGHVS and CDR2 as FQNEAQ. The germline V and J ends were trimmed by 5 bases and 7 bases, with 15 bases remaining between them. The CDR3 sequence is CASSLDRIRQPQHF. CDR3 coding DNA: TGTGCCAGCAGCCTCGACAGGATTAGGCAGCCCCAGCATTTT.

The chain recombines TRBV5-6 with TRBJ2-7; 7 nucleotides agree with TRBD1. The CDR3 runs to 13 residues. J was trimmed by 1 base and V by 7 bases; bases with no gene match: 5. In germline, CDR1 is SGHDT, CDR2 YYEEEE. The CDR3 loop is CASLKDRSYEQYF. Written as DNA, the CDR3 is TGTGCCAGCTTGAAGGACAGGTCCTACGAGCAGTACTTC.

The chain uses TRBV5-1 and TRBJ1-1; a weak D match, TRBD1 (5 bases). Trimming took 2 bases from V and 6 from J, leaving 11 bases between them. Germline V CDR1 and CDR2: SGHRS, YFSETQ. This CDR3 is built from 13 residues. Written as DNA, the CDR3 is TGCGCCAGCAGCTTCCGGGACTCCGCTGAAGCTTTCTTT. Residues: CASSFRDSAEAFF. Based on the CDR3 plus reference TRBV5-1 and TRBJ1-1, the full variable domain is KAGVTQTPRYLIKTRGQQVTLSCSPISGHRSVSWYQQTPGQGLQFLFEYFSETQRNKGNFPGRFSGRQFSNSRSEMNVSTLELGDSALYLCASSFRDSAEAFFGQGTRLTVV.

This clone was observed once. CDR3 in amino acids: CASSPNPPYSNQPQHF. The CDR3 bases are TGTGCCAGCAGCCCGAACCCCCCCTATAGCAATCAGCCCCAGCATTTT. The chain carries TRBV7-2 and TRBJ1-5; D ambiguous. V lost 5 bases and J 0 bases, leaving 14 bases between the germline ends. CDR1 and CDR2 from the germline V gene are SGHTA and FQGNSA. The CDR3 length is 16 residues.

The J gene is TRBJ1-5, the V gene TRBV15; D perhaps matches TRBD1 (6 bases). Germline-derived CDR1 and CDR2 are LNHNV and YYDKDF (reference sequence). V was clipped by 6 bases and J by 1 base, with 13 bases between them. The CDR3 spans 15 residues. The CDR3 DNA reads as TGTGCCACCAGGTTAAGGGGGGACAGCAATCAGCCCCAGCATTTT. Translating it yields CATRLRGDSNQPQHF.

The rearrangement uses TRBV29-1 and TRBJ2-3; 10 bases map to TRBD2. The CDR3 has 16 amino acids. V gave up 3 bases and J gave up 3 bases; unmatched junction bases: 9. CDR1 and CDR2 from the germline V gene are SQVTM and ANQGSEA. The CDR3 is CSVDRVLAGETDTQYF. As DNA, the CDR3 is TGCAGCGTTGATAGGGTCCTAGCGGGAGAAACAGATACGCAGTATTTT.

The chain is built from TRBV28 and TRBJ1-2; tentatively, D is TRBD1 (5 bases). V was pared by 7 bases and J by 6 bases, with 15 bases between. This CDR3 region has 13 residues. The germline V gene has CDR1 MDHEN and CDR2 SYDVKM. This CDR3 is CASTIGGTHGYTF. CDR3 DNA sequence: TGTGCCAGCACTATTGGGGGGACTCATGGCTACACCTTC.

This chain joins TRBV4-1 and TRBJ2-6; no clear D gene. V was shortened by 2 bases and J by 2 bases, with 7 bases between the two germline ends. Germline V CDR1 and CDR2: MGHRA, YSYEKL. This CDR3 has 15 residues. The DNA of the CDR3 is TGCGCCAGCAGCCAAAAAAGTCCTGGGGCCAACGTCCTGACTTTC. The encoded protein is CASSQKSPGANVLTF.

J is TRBJ2-5 and V is TRBV5-6; 8 nucleotides line up with TRBD2. The CDR3 extends over 15 amino acids. V was pared by 3 bases and J by 3 bases, with 7 bases of the junction left unmatched. CDR1 SGHDT and CDR2 YYEEEE come from the germline V gene. CDR3 residues: CASSSELAEKETQYF. The CDR3 DNA follows: TGTGCCAGCAGCTCGGAACTAGCGGAAAAAGAGACCCAGTACTTC.

The rearrangement links TRBV28 to TRBJ2-7; 10 nucleotides match TRBD1. Germline lookup yields CDR1 MDHEN and CDR2 SYDVKM. V trimming: 5 bases; J trimming: 3 bases; junction bases outside the gene matches: 16. The CDR3 is 18 amino acids. The CDR3 protein is CASSPFLRQGAKVYEQYF. Here the CDR3 DNA reads TGTGCCAGCAGTCCCTTCCTAAGACAGGGGGCAAAGGTCTACGAGCAGTACTTC.

The V and J genes are TRBV28 and TRBJ2-7, with a tentative D call TRBD2 (6 bases). The CDR3 sequence is 15 residues long. V was shortened by 6 bases and J by 2 bases, with 17 bases between the two germline ends. Germline V lookup: CDR1 MDHEN, CDR2 SYDVKM. The CDR3 region is CASSPPGRGAYEQYF. CDR3 bases: TGTGCCAGCAGCCCCCCTGGGCGGGGTGCCTACGAGCAGTACTTC.

This clone was detected a few times. Other DNA sequences in this specimen translate into the identical CDR3. This chain joins TRBV9 and TRBJ2-1; D call uncertain. This CDR3 is built from 15 residues. The germline V gene has CDR1 SGDLS and CDR2 YYNGEE. The V end lost 0 bases, the J end lost 0 bases, and 7 bases lay between the germline ends. The CDR3 sequence is CASSVGASSYNEQFF. The CDR3 DNA is TGTGCCAGCAGCGTAGGGGCTAGCTCCTACAATGAGCAGTTCTTC.